A single sample is the source of the 11 T cell receptor beta chains below, sequenced in a study of blood T cell repertoires in COVID-19 (dated by TCRdb to between 2020 and 2021). Library creation used the immunoSEQ multiplex PCR assay. As stored in TCRdb, this immuneACCESS dataset retains in-frame rearrangements with V and J assigned. A fraction of the clones does not appear; measured against another copy, unresolved V genes explain less than half of the discrepancy, and the remainder lacks a known reason. The sample includes about 160,000 clones, with around 82% observed a single time. Around a sixth of the sample is held by the ten biggest clonotypes. The sample comprised PBMCs or T cells enriched from blood (not recorded which). These receptor sequences come from a man in his fifties or sixties who had recovered from COVID-19.

This clone came up a few times. V usage is TRBV9 and J usage is TRBJ2-2, with 8 bases fitting TRBD1. J gave up 1 base and V 4 bases, and 3 bases lay outside the gene matches. Per germline, CDR1 SGDLS and CDR2 YYNGEE. This CDR3 has 15 amino acids. The CDR3 sequence: CASSRTGMNTGELFF. The CDR3 DNA reads TGTGCCAGCAGCCGGACAGGGATGAACACCGGGGAGCTGTTTTTT.

The V gene is TRBV3-1 (or the pseudogene TRBV3-2), the J gene TRBJ2-7; D possibly corresponds to TRBD1 (5 bases). V was trimmed by 4 bases and J by 6 bases, leaving 19 bases between them. The CDR3 runs to 15 residues. CDR1 is LGHDT and CDR2 is YNNKEL in the germline V gene (reference sequence). CDR3 protein: CASSPGRALSSEQYF. Written as DNA, the CDR3 is TGTGCCAGCAGCCCGGGCAGGGCTTTATCGTCCGAGCAGTACTTC.

The rearrangement joins TRBV29-1 to TRBJ2-7; possibly TRBD1 for D (5 bases). V was shortened by 4 bases and J by 4 bases, with 8 bases between the two germline ends. The CDR3 is 11 amino acids. In germline, CDR1 is SQVTM, CDR2 ANQGSEA. The CDR3: CSVGQQYEQYF. The CDR3, as DNA: TGCAGCGTTGGACAGCAATACGAGCAGTACTTC.

The genes are TRBV19 and TRBJ1-5; tentatively, D is TRBD1 (6 bases). Deletions cut 6 bases from V and 10 bases from J, with 13 bases between. The CDR3 has 12 amino acids. Per germline, CDR1 LNHDA and CDR2 SQIVND (reference sequence). The DNA for the CDR3 is TGTGCCAGTAGCCCAACAGGGTTCCCCCAGCATTTT. Translating gives CASSPTGFPQHF.

The V call is TRBV5-6, the J call TRBJ2-3, with D perhaps TRBD2 (5 bases). The CDR3 is 16 residues long. The V end lost 4 bases, the J end lost 0 bases, and 15 bases lay between the germline ends. In germline, CDR1 is SGHDT, CDR2 YYEEEE. The CDR3 nucleotides read TGTGCCAGCAGCCGAGACCTAGGAGGCAGCACAGATACGCAGTATTTT. Residues: CASSRDLGGSTDTQYF.

The chain links TRBV2 to TRBJ1-2, with D maybe TRBD1 (5 bases). Germline V gene data show CDR1 as SNHLY and CDR2 as FYNNEI. The V and J ends lost 6 bases and 1 base respectively, with 12 bases between them. The CDR3 spans 14 residues. CDR3 nucleotides: TGTGCCAGCAGAGGCGACAGTTTTAACTATGGCTACACCTTC. As protein: CASRGDSFNYGYTF.

This clone was seen once. The chain employs TRBV19 and TRBJ2-2, with 12 bases matching TRBD2. This CDR3 contains 16 residues. The V and J ends lost 6 bases and 0 bases, in that order; junction bases with no gene match: 2. CDR1 is LNHDA, CDR2 SQIVND, per germline (reference sequence). CDR3 amino acids: CASSRLAGANTGELFF. CDR3 DNA: TGTGCCAGTAGCAGACTAGCGGGAGCGAACACCGGGGAGCTGTTTTTT.

This clone appeared once. The chain combines TRBV28 with TRBJ2-2, with 8 bases aligning to TRBD2. There are 16 residues in the CDR3. Germline loops: CDR1 MDHEN, CDR2 SYDVKM. J was trimmed by 7 bases and V by 5 bases; bases with no gene match: 12. The CDR3, as DNA: TGTGCCAGCAGTCTTAAGGGACTAGAGGGCGGCGGGGAGCTGTTTTTT. Translated, it gives CASSLKGLEGGGELFF.

The V call is TRBV2, the J call TRBJ2-2; TRBD1 agrees at 10 bases. The CDR3 is 15 amino acids. V lost 5 bases and J lost 5; bases outside the gene matches: 5. Germline assignment: CDR1 SNHLY and CDR2 FYNNEI. CDR3 protein: CASSRDRGWTGELFF. The CDR3 region has the DNA TGTGCCAGCAGTAGGGACAGGGGTTGGACCGGGGAGCTGTTTTTT.

The chain uses TRBV2 and TRBJ2-7; 7 nucleotides agree with TRBD1. The V segment lost 0 bases and the J segment 2 bases; nucleotides outside the gene matches: 7. Germline V gives CDR1 SNHLY, CDR2 FYNNEI. This CDR3 contains 16 residues. The CDR3, as DNA: TGTGCCAGCAGTGAAGCCCCGGCAGGGGGTCCCTACGAGCAGTACTTC. Translated: CASSEAPAGGPYEQYF.

This chain connects TRBV27 to TRBJ1-1, with 10 bases lining up with TRBD1. Trimming took 4 bases from V and 1 from J; bases not matched to a gene: 6. The CDR3 extends over 16 amino acids. The germline CDR1 and CDR2 sequences are MNHEY and SMNVEV (reference sequence). Here the CDR3 reads CASSSMTGGANTEAFF. The CDR3 nucleotides are TGTGCCAGCAGTTCGATGACAGGGGGCGCGAACACTGAAGCTTTCTTT.